Listed below are T cell receptor beta chains from one sample, sequenced in a study of shared clonotypes between healthy human individuals. The table came from immunoSEQ multiplex PCR; TCRdb's copy has only in-frame clones and leaves some out. Here the sample spans about 2 million clones, around 96% being singletons. Source material: naive CD8+ T cells sorted from blood. These receptors were collected from a man between 18 and 29 years old in good health. CDR3s include the opening cysteine and the closing phenylalanine or tryptophan. Clone size appears in some rows only: once, few, many, or a class for an expanded clone.

j_gene | abundance | v_gene | CDR3aa
TRBJ2-6 | once | TRBV4-3 | CASSQDSAGANVLTF
TRBJ1-2 | - | TRBV7-9 | CASSLLAGTPTANYGYTF
TRBJ2-5 | - | TRBV4-1 | CASSTLAGGNQETQYF
TRBJ2-7 | - | TRBV7-2 | CASSLLPYEQYF
TRBJ2-1 | - | TRBV11-2 | CASSYSWTVNEQFF
TRBJ1-5 | - | TRBV29-1 | CSVAAGGSGQPQHF
TRBJ2-3 | - | TRBV5-6 | CASSSGQPLLDTQYF
TRBJ2-2 | - | TRBV10-2 | CASWEGANTGELFF
TRBJ2-7 | few | TRBV7-9 | CASSLVGYEQYF
TRBJ1-1 | - | TRBV7-3 | CASSPGEHTEAFF
TRBJ2-7 | - | TRBV28 | CASRLGGDYEQYF
TRBJ2-6 | - | TRBV7-9 | CASSLAGEGGPGANVLTF
TRBJ1-5 | once | TRBV4-1 | CASSQSVGRDSYQPQHF
TRBJ1-1 | once | TRBV29-1 | CSVEEVQQNTEAFF
TRBJ2-6 | - | TRBV4-3 | CASSQEDGAFLTF